Each of the 5 T cell receptor beta chains below was sequenced from the same sample in a study of blood T cell repertoires in COVID-19. Profiled with immunoSEQ multiplex PCR; TCRdb holds only in-frame clones, not every one. Among about 220,000 clones listed, about 83% were seen once. The sample consisted of PBMCs or T cells enriched from blood (not recorded which). The receptors here all came from a woman between 35 and 50 years old who had recovered from COVID-19.

This sequence joins TRBV19 and TRBJ2-7; a possible D gene is TRBD2 (5 bases). The CDR3 totals 14 residues. Trimming stripped 3 bases from V and 6 bases from J, with 15 bases between. The germline gives CDR1 LNHDA, CDR2 SQIVND (reference sequence). CDR3 loop: CASSMEDASSEQYF. The CDR3 region has the DNA TGTGCCAGTAGTATGGAGGATGCAAGCTCCGAGCAGTACTTC.

The chain uses TRBV7-2 and TRBJ2-3; 9 bases line up with TRBD2. Trimming cost V 1 base and J 5 bases; bases outside gene matches: 7. Germline V gene data show CDR1 as SGHTA and CDR2 as FQGNSA. The CDR3 spans 16 residues. CDR3 nucleotides: TGTGCCAGCAGCTTAGGCGGGACTAGCCCGCGAGATACGCAGTATTTT. Amino acids: CASSLGGTSPRDTQYF.

This rearrangement joins TRBV29-1 to TRBJ1-1; 7 nucleotides agree with TRBD1. V shed 6 bases and J 1 base; nucleotides not matched to a gene: 11. CDR3 length: 15 amino acids. Germline V gene lookup returns CDR1 SQVTM and CDR2 ANQGSEA. In DNA, the CDR3 is TGCAGCGTCCGCGATTCTTACAGGGGGAACACTGAAGCTTTCTTT. This gives the protein CSVRDSYRGNTEAFF. The variable domain in full, with the rest retrieved from reference TRBV29-1 and TRBJ1-1, is SAVISQKPSRDICQRGTSLTIQCQVDSQVTMMFWYRQQPGQSLTLIATANQGSEATYESGFVIDKFPISRPNLTFSTLTVSNMSPEDSSIYLCSVRDSYRGNTEAFFGQGTRLTVV.

The genes are TRBV3-1 (or the pseudogene TRBV3-2) and TRBJ2-5; 9 bases map to TRBD1. CDR1 is LGHDT and CDR2 is YNNKEL in the germline V gene (reference sequence). The CDR3 sequence is 13 residues long. Losses at the gene ends were 0 bases for V and 13 bases for J; bases not matched to a gene: 6. The CDR3, as DNA: TGTGCCAGCAGCCAAGATTGGGGGACAGGGCGGTACTTC. Translation: CASSQDWGTGRYF.

This sequence joins TRBV15 and TRBJ2-7; 9 bases line up with TRBD1. V shed 0 bases and J 6 bases; nucleotides not matched to a gene: 6. The germline V gene encodes CDR1 LNHNV and CDR2 YYDKDF (reference sequence). The CDR3 covers 15 residues. The CDR3 DNA reads TGTGCCACCAGCAGAGATCGGGACAGGGTTTCCGAGCAGTACTTC. Translating gives CATSRDRDRVSEQYF.